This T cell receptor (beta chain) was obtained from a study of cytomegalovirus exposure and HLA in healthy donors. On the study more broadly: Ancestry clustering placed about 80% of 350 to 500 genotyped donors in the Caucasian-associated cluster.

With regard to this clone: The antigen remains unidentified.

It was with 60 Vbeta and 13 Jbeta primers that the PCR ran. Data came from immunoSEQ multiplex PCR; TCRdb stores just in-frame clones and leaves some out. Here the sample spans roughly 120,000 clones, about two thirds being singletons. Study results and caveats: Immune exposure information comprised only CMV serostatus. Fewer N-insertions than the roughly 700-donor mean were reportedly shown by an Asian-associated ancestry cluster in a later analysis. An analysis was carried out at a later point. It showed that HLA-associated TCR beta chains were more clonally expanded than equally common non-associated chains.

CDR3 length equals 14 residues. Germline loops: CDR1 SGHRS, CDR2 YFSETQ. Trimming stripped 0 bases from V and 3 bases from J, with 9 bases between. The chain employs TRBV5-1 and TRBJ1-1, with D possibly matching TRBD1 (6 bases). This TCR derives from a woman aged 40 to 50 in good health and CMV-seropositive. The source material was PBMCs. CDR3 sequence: CASSLAGQYTEAFF. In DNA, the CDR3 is TGCGCCAGCAGCTTGGCCGGACAGTACACTGAAGCTTTCTTT.